The next 19 T cell receptor beta chains were all read from a single sample in a study of cytomegalovirus exposure and HLA in healthy donors. 60 Vbeta and 13 Jbeta primers were used in PCR. Clones were read by immunoSEQ multiplex PCR, and TCRdb kept only the in-frame ones, dropping some. The repertoire includes more than 150,000 clones, roughly 80% of them detected once, and 1.4% sits in the top ten. Sequenced input: PBMCs. The receptors originated from a male donor in good health and CMV-seronegative.

This clone turned up a few times. The sample carries other DNA sequences with the same CDR3. The chain joins TRBV10-1 to TRBJ1-2, with D unresolved. In germline, CDR1 is WNHNN, CDR2 SYGVQD (reference sequence). CDR3 length: 13 amino acids. The ends were cut back, 4 bases at V and 7 bases at J, with 13 bases in the middle. DNA of the CDR3: TGCGCCAGCAGTGTGAGGGATTTAATTGGCTACACCTTC. This sequence encodes CASSVRDLIGYTF.

The rearrangement joins TRBV7-6 to TRBJ2-3, with 11 bases aligning to TRBD1. The ends lost 2 bases at V and 4 bases at J; junction bases unmatched: 5. The germline CDR1 and CDR2 sequences are SGHVS and FNYEAQ. The CDR3 contains 16 residues. The CDR3 nucleotides read TGTGCCAGCAGCTTATTGGGGACAGGGGGACCAGATACGCAGTATTTT. Amino acids: CASSLLGTGGPDTQYF.

The rearrangement uses TRBV10-3 and TRBJ1-2, with D possibly being TRBD1 (5 bases). Germline V gives CDR1 ENHRY, CDR2 SYGVKD. This CDR3 has 14 residues. Trimming cost V 4 bases and J 8 bases, with 17 bases left between them. Here the CDR3 reads CAISGRPEGEGYTF. The CDR3 DNA follows: TGTGCCATCAGTGGTCGTCCGGAAGGGGAAGGCTACACCTTC.

The V call is TRBV5-1, the J call TRBJ2-6, with TRBD1 matching 7 bases. The CDR3 totals 15 residues. The germline CDR1 and CDR2 sequences are SGHRS and YFSETQ. V lost 4 bases, J lost 4 bases, and 5 bases stayed unmatched. CDR3 in amino acids: CASSQTGSGANVLTF. CDR3 sequence (DNA): TGCGCCAGCAGCCAGACAGGGTCCGGGGCCAACGTCCTGACTTTC. Full variable domain (outside the CDR3, taken from reference TRBV5-1 and TRBJ2-6): KAGVTQTPRYLIKTRGQQVTLSCSPISGHRSVSWYQQTPGQGLQFLFEYFSETQRNKGNFPGRFSGRQFSNSRSEMNVSTLELGDSALYLCASSQTGSGANVLTFGAGSRLTVL.

The rearrangement links TRBV9 to TRBJ1-2; perhaps TRBD1 as D (5 bases). Trimming left V 3 bases short and J 9 bases short, with 18 bases between. This CDR3 comprises 14 residues. CDR1 and CDR2 from the germline V gene are SGDLS and YYNGEE. This chain's CDR3 is CASSETEFAMRYTF. CDR3 DNA: TGTGCCAGCAGCGAGACAGAGTTCGCTATGCGCTACACCTTC.

The chain couples TRBV5-1 to TRBJ1-1; D not certain. The CDR3 has 14 residues. Germline lookup yields CDR1 SGHRS and CDR2 YFSETQ. Trimming took 4 bases from V and 3 from J, leaving 13 bases between them. CDR3 amino acids: CASSAGSWDTEAFF. The CDR3 nucleotides are TGCGCCAGCAGCGCGGGGTCCTGGGACACTGAAGCTTTCTTT. Using reference TRBV5-1 and TRBJ1-1 for the parts outside the CDR3, the full variable domain is KAGVTQTPRYLIKTRGQQVTLSCSPISGHRSVSWYQQTPGQGLQFLFEYFSETQRNKGNFPGRFSGRQFSNSRSEMNVSTLELGDSALYLCASSAGSWDTEAFFGQGTRLTVV.

This chain connects TRBV14 to TRBJ1-2; 9 positions match TRBD1. This CDR3 is 15 amino acids long. V shed 0 bases, J shed 6 bases, and the junction held 5 bases outside the gene matches. Germline V lookup: CDR1 SGHDN, CDR2 FVKESK. CDR3: CASSQEWDRDNGYTF. The CDR3 DNA sequence: TGTGCCAGCAGCCAAGAATGGGACAGGGACAATGGCTACACCTTC.

This chain uses TRBV21-1 with TRBJ2-2; TRBD1 is the table's D call and was not checked against the DNA. TRBV21-1 is classified as a pseudogene. The CDR3 spans 14 residues. The CDR3 DNA follows: TGTGCCAGCAGCGCCAACAGGGATCCCGGGGAGCTGTTTTTT. It translates to CASSANRDPGELFF.

Comment on this clone: The junction departs from germline at one end; a sequencing error may be responsible. The rearrangement links TRBV5-4 to TRBJ2-2, with D tentatively TRBD2 (6 bases). The CDR3 runs to 13 residues. CDR1 SGHNT and CDR2 YYREEE come from the germline V gene (reference sequence). CDR3 loop: CAISGRNTGELFF. In nucleotides, the CDR3 is TGTGCCATCAGCGGGCGGAACACCGGGGAGCTGTTTTTT.

This chain uses TRBV19 with TRBJ2-5, with 7 bases that match TRBD1. Germline V CDR1 and CDR2: LNHDA, SQIVND (reference sequence). There are 17 residues in the CDR3. V shed 5 bases and J 2 bases; nucleotides not matched to a gene: 14. CDR3 DNA sequence: TGTGCCAGTAGTCCCCGCGGCACTGACAGGGCTCAAGAGACCCAGTACTTC. It translates to CASSPRGTDRAQETQYF. Full variable domain (outside the CDR3, taken from reference TRBV19 and TRBJ2-5): DGGITQSPKYLFRKEGQNVTLSCEQNLNHDAMYWYRQDPGQGLRLIYYSQIVNDFQKGDIAEGYSVSREKKESFPLTVTSAQKNPTAFYLCASSPRGTDRAQETQYFGPGTRLLVL.

The gene calls are TRBV6-1 and TRBJ2-7, with TRBD1 identical over 7 bases. The CDR3 extends over 14 amino acids. Germline loops: CDR1 MNHNS, CDR2 SASEGT. Unmatched junction bases numbered 7, after V lost 6 bases and J lost 2 bases. The CDR3 sequence: CASRPTGRAYEQYF. CDR3 nucleotide sequence: TGTGCCAGCAGGCCGACAGGGAGAGCCTACGAGCAGTACTTC.

This clone was recorded a few times. The chain is built from TRBV19 and TRBJ1-5, with 10 bases matching TRBD1. The CDR3 contains 14 residues. V lost 1 base to trimming and J lost 7 bases; unmatched junction nucleotides: 1. Germline V gene lookup returns CDR1 LNHDA and CDR2 SQIVND (reference sequence). CDR3 DNA: TGTGCCAGTAGTATAGGACAGGGGGCCCAGCCCCAGCATTTT. Its translation: CASSIGQGAQPQHF.

This chain uses TRBV5-1 with TRBJ1-4; D possibly corresponds to TRBD1 (5 bases). The V gene's germline CDR1 is SGHRS and CDR2 YFSETQ. There are 15 residues in the CDR3. With 0 bases removed from V and 3 bases from J, the gap between germline ends came to 9 bases. The CDR3 DNA follows: TGCGCCAGCAGCTTGGATGGAGGGGCTAATGAAAAACTGTTTTTT. Amino acid sequence: CASSLDGGANEKLFF.

This clone is a singleton in its sample. CDR3 loop: CASSIQGAWETQYF. The DNA for the CDR3 is TGTGCCAGCAGCATACAGGGGGCGTGGGAGACCCAGTACTTC. V and J are TRBV7-9 and TRBJ2-5, with 9 positions matching TRBD1. Germline trimming cut 5 bases from V and 5 bases from J; bases unmatched to any gene: 6. CDR3 size: 14 residues. Germline V CDR1 and CDR2: SEHNR, FQNEAQ (reference sequence).

This clone turned up a few times. The rearrangement links TRBV4-1 to TRBJ1-5; TRBD1 agrees at 9 bases. The V segment lost 3 bases and the J segment 6 bases; nucleotides outside the gene matches: 3. From germline, CDR1 is MGHRA and CDR2 YSYEKL. The CDR3 runs 14 residues. CDR3 sequence reads: CASSHGTGSQPQHF. The DNA for the CDR3 is TGCGCCAGCAGCCACGGGACAGGGAGTCAGCCCCAGCATTTT.

This sequence joins TRBV7-3 and TRBJ2-1; tentatively, D is TRBD2 (6 bases). Per germline, CDR1 SGHTA and CDR2 FQGTGA. The V end lost 5 bases, the J end lost 5 bases, and 13 bases lay between the germline ends. The CDR3 spans 14 residues. The chain's CDR3 is CASSLGTFNNEQFF. CDR3 nucleotide sequence: TGTGCCAGCAGCCTCGGGACTTTCAACAATGAGCAGTTCTTC.

V is TRBV7-2 and J is TRBJ2-5; tentative D call: TRBD2 (6 bases). V gave up 6 bases and J gave up 5 bases, with 19 bases separating them. The germline CDR1 and CDR2 sequences are SGHTA and FQGNSA. CDR3 length: 15 residues. The CDR3 bases are TGTGCCAGCAGTTACCGTCTAGCGCCGTCGGAGACCCAGTACTTC. Translating gives CASSYRLAPSETQYF. Filled out from reference TRBV7-2 and TRBJ2-5, the complete variable domain reads GAGVSQSPSNKVTEKGKDVELRCDPISGHTALYWYRQSLGQGLEFLIYFQGNSAPDKSGLPSDRFSAERTGGSVSTLTIQRTQQEDSAVYLCASSYRLAPSETQYFGPGTRLLVL.

The chain combines TRBV9 with TRBJ1-1; 8 nucleotides line up with TRBD1. Looked up from germline, CDR1 is SGDLS and CDR2 is YYNGEE. V trimming: 3 bases; J trimming: 7 bases; junction bases outside the gene matches: 8. The CDR3 runs to 14 residues. This chain's CDR3 is CASSAAGGSVEAFF. The CDR3 nucleotides are TGTGCCAGCAGCGCAGCAGGGGGCTCGGTTGAAGCTTTCTTT.

In its sample, this clone was seen once. CDR3 nucleotides: TGTGCCAGCAGCTTGGCCCAGGGGGTAGGAGGCTACACCTTC. Its protein is CASSLAQGVGGYTF. The chain recombines TRBV5-4 with TRBJ1-2, with 7 bases fitting TRBD1. V lost 0 bases, J lost 8 bases, and 7 bases stayed unmatched. The CDR3 runs to 14 residues. CDR1 and CDR2 from the germline V gene are SGHNT and YYREEE (reference sequence).